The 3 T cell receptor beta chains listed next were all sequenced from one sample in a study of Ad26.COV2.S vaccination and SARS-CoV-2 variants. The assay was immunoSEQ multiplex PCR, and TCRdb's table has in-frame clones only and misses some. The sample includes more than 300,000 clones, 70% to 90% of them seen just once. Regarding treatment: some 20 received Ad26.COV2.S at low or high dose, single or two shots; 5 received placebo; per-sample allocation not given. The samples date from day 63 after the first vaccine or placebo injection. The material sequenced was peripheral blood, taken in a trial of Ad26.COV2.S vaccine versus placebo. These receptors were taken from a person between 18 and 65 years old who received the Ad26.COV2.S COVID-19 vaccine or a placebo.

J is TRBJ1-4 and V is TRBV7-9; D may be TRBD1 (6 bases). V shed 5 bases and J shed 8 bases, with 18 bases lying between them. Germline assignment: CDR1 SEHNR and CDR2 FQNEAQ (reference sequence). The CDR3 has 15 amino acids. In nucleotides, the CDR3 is TGTGCCAGCAGCCAGACCCCCCAGGGGCGGGAAAAACTGTTTTTT. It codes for CASSQTPQGREKLFF.

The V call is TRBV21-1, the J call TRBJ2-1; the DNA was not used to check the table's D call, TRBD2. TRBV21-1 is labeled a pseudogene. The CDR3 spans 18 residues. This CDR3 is CASSPPSGGPPSYNEQFF. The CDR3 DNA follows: TGTGCCAGCAGCCCCCCTAGCGGGGGGCCCCCTTCCTACAATGAGCAGTTCTTC.

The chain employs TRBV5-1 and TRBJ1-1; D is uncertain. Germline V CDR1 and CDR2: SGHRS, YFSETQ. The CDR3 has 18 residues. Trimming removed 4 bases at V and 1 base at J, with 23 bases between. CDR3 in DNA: TGCGCCAGCAGCCCCGCCGGCGACATCCTTCTCACGAACACTGAAGCTTTCTTT. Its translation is CASSPAGDILLTNTEAFF.